This TCR beta chain was recorded in a study of cytomegalovirus exposure and HLA in healthy donors. Donors showed nominal health when sampled, although they likely had unrecorded immune exposures. The germline gives CDR1 MNHNY, CDR2 SVGAGI (reference sequence). CDR3 size: 13 residues. V lost 6 bases and J lost 11; bases outside the gene matches: 9. Primers included in the PCR were 60 Vbeta and 13 Jbeta primers. The data were produced by immunoSEQ multiplex PCR, yet TCRdb's version contains in-frame clones alone and is incomplete. This table holds tens of thousands of clones, 78% found once. V and J are TRBV6-6 and TRBJ1-5; 8 bases line up with TRBD1. This clonotype was sampled from a male donor in good health and CMV-seropositive. The source material was PBMCs. CDR3 nucleotides: TGTGCCAGCAGCCCCGGGACAGGACAAGCCCAGCATTTT. Protein: CASSPGTGQAQHF.